This T cell receptor beta chain comes out of a study of cytomegalovirus exposure and HLA in healthy donors. The study's findings and limits: V- and J-gene trimming in TCR beta was tied to a missense DCLRE1C variant by an analysis performed later. The authors enumerated over 150 TCR beta chains as linked to cytomegalovirus.

A multiplex PCR was run with 60 Vbeta primers and 13 Jbeta primers. Generated by immunoSEQ multiplex PCR, the TCRdb table keeps only in-frame clones and is missing some. This repertoire shows about 130,000 clones, 80% to 85% found once; its top ten account for 0.95% to 1.5%. This clone appeared a few times. Its specificity is not known. V lost 2 bases and J lost 4, with 9 bases in between. The germline gives CDR1 LNHDA, CDR2 SQIVND (reference sequence). This CDR3 contains 14 residues. Material: PBMCs. This TCR was recovered from a boy under 18 in good health and CMV-seronegative. This sequence joins TRBV19 and TRBJ1-3; no clear D. CDR3 nucleotides: TGTGCCAGTAGTATAAGAGGTTCAGGAAACACCATATATTTT. It codes for CASSIRGSGNTIYF.